This T cell receptor (beta chain) came from a study of blood T cell repertoires in COVID-19. Study-wide background: T cells, B-cell-depleted T cells, or PBMCs provided the cDNA or gDNA that served as material.

In its sample, this clone was seen a few times. The CDR3 is made up of 13 amino acids. Germline CDR1 ENHRY, CDR2 SYGVKD. The V segment lost 11 bases and the J segment 9 bases; nucleotides outside the gene matches: 8. Clones were read by immunoSEQ multiplex PCR, and TCRdb kept only the in-frame ones, dropping some. The sample lists about 140,000 clones; 77% were seen once. The chain joins TRBV10-3 to TRBJ1-5; TRBD1 matches 12 bases. Material for sequencing was peripheral blood. This clonotype was obtained from a woman aged 45-60 years with active or convalescent COVID-19. CDR3 coding DNA: TGTGCCTCCGGGACAGGGGGCATTGGGCCCCAGCATTTT. It encodes CASGTGGIGPQHF.